This T cell receptor beta chain was captured in a study of beta chain features in type 1 diabetes. Broader study findings: A moderate, significant TCRB CDR3 shortening appeared in type 1 diabetes across four CD4+ subsets. The naive, central memory and Treg TCRB repertoires showed an apparent similarity that was greater among patients than among healthy donors.

Trimming shortened V by 0 bases and J by 6 bases, and 6 bases separated the two germline ends. The germline CDR1 and CDR2 sequences are GTSNPN and SVGIG (reference sequence). The CDR3 covers 11 residues. This clone appeared a few times. What it binds is not known. In the same sample, other DNA sequences code for this CDR3. The investigators reverse transcribed all of the isolated RNA, so they sequenced expressed TCRB transcripts. Only in-frame clones appear in the TCRdb table, and some are missing; sequencing was by immunoSEQ multiplex PCR. The sample carries about 660,000 clones, about an eighth recorded once.

The genes are TRBV30 and TRBJ2-7, with D perhaps matching TRBD2 (6 bases). The clonotype comes from a man aged 18 to 35 with type 1 diabetes. The material sequenced was naive CD4+ T cells from blood. The CDR3 DNA reads TGTGCCTGGAGTGTCGGGGGCGAGCAGTACTTC. It codes for CAWSVGGEQYF.